This TCR delta chain came from a study of DNA immune sequencing with unique molecular identifiers. Whole-study context: Buffy-coat γδ T cells, enriched immunomagnetically, supplied the sequenced genomic DNA. Enriched γδ T-cell DNA input was around 100 ng; non-enriched PBMC DNA input was roughly 1 ug.

For this clone: With a far larger clone one base away, a read error is the likely cause. The sample has other DNA sequences that encode this CDR3 too.

A 32-plex genomic DNA assay used primers for all 8 TRDV and 4 TRDJ genes. The library had 12-nucleotide UMIs introduced over approximately 3 barcoding cycles, then a second adapter PCR. TCRdb called clones from the multiplex PCR reads again using CATT. The sample lists nearly 450 delta-chain clones; around 40% were seen once. This receptor was taken from a human donor in good health. The sample was buffy coat blood.

Here the CDR3 DNA reads TGTGCTCTTGGGGAGGCGAGGCGATCTTTCCTAAAGTACTGGGGAGGCAGACCCCTGATCTTT. Translation gives CALGEARRSFLKYWGGRPLIF. V usage is TRDV1 and J usage is TRDJ4; D might be TRDD3 (7 bases). The CDR3 runs 21 residues. Looked up from germline, CDR1 is TSWWSYY and CDR2 is QGS. The V and J ends lost 3 bases and 1 base respectively, with 33 bases between them.